The clone carrying this T cell receptor (beta chain) was picked up many times. The antigen is undetermined. This entry is derived from a study of regulatory T cells in long-lasting Graves disease. Combining iRepertoire HTBI primers with Arm-PCR of CDR3 regions, the authors built TCR beta libraries. Each CDR3 protein gets one entry after TCRdb re-called the multiplex PCR reads with MiXCR. The sample has about 310,000 distinct CDR3 sequences, more than 15% seen once. Time point given: newly diagnosed GD, antithyroid drugs for less than 3 months. PBMCs provided the RNA from which the TCR library was made. Each patient gave approximately 9.2 milliliters of EDTA-anticoagulated peripheral blood. Study-wide results and limits: Relative to new patients (roughly 980), persistent patients exhibited greater sharing of public clonotypes (about 2,700).

This sequence was found in a female donor with Graves disease. The source material was peripheral blood mononuclear cells (PBMCs), sampled at new diagnosis, from a patient treated with antithyroid drugs.

In DNA, the CDR3 is TGTGCCAGCACTAGAGACGGCTACGATTGGAGCGGGGAGCTGTTTTTT. Translating gives CASTRDGYDWSGELFF. The J gene is TRBJ2-2, the V gene TRBV6-1; no firm D call. The length of the CDR3 is 16 residues. V was trimmed by 7 bases and J by 7 bases, leaving 22 bases between them. Germline loops: CDR1 MNHNS, CDR2 SASEGT.